The sequence of this TCR beta chain was determined in a study of technical replicates of blood from a few donors. The germline CDR1 and CDR2 sequences are MNHEY and SMNVEV (reference sequence). This CDR3 has 14 amino acids. Trimming took 3 bases from V and 10 from J; bases not matched to a gene: 3. Measured with immunoSEQ multiplex PCR; TCRdb has only the in-frame clones, and not every one. The data contain roughly 97,000 clones, around 96% of them seen just once; the ten biggest clones take up 0.3% to 0.45%. The TCR sequence derives from a human donor in good health. The V and J genes are TRBV27 and TRBJ2-1; the match to TRBD2 covers 13 bases. Material: T cells isolated from PBMCs. The DNA of the CDR3 is TGTGCCAGCAGTTTTGGACTAGCGGGAGACGAGCAGTTCTTC. This codes for CASSFGLAGDEQFF.